What follows are 18 T cell receptor beta chains derived from one specimen sequenced in a study of beta chain features in type 1 diabetes (dated by TCRdb to 2016 to 2019). The research as a whole found: In all four CD4+ subsets, TCRB CDR3 length was moderately but significantly shorter in type 1 diabetes patients.

No antigen is known for these receptors. Receptor libraries were prepared by the immunoSEQ multiplex PCR assay. The entire isolated RNA was reverse transcribed using the High Capacity cDNA Reverse Transcription Kit, and thus expressed TCRB transcripts were sequenced. TCRdb limited this immuneACCESS table to in-frame rearrangements with V and J called. A share of clones is missing; checked studies link under half to unresolved V genes, and the rest is unexplained. This sample holds under 400,000 clones; 10% to 15% were observed only once. Around 0.01% of the sample is in the top ten clones. The sample comprised naive CD4+ T cells from blood. The cell subset or site label on this specimen signifies: true naive CD4+ T cells. These receptors all stem from a woman aged 18 to 35 with type 1 diabetes.

This clone was seen a few times. The chain recombines TRBV4-2 with TRBJ1-1, with D tentatively TRBD1 (6 bases). The CDR3 is 15 residues long. Looked up from germline, CDR1 is LGHNA and CDR2 is YNFKEQ. V shed 5 bases and J shed 0 bases, with 13 bases lying between them. In nucleotides, the CDR3 is TGTGCCAGCAGCGATCGAGAGGGGGTGAACACTGAAGCTTTCTTT. Translating gives CASSDREGVNTEAFF.

V and J are TRBV11-2 and TRBJ2-1, with 9 bases lining up with TRBD2. V trimming: 5 bases; J trimming: 6 bases; junction bases outside the gene matches: 5. Germline CDR1 SGHAT, CDR2 FQNNGV. CDR3 length equals 14 residues. The CDR3 DNA reads TGTGCCAGCAGCCGGACTAGCGAGATCAATGAGCAGTTCTTC. Its translation: CASSRTSEINEQFF.

J is TRBJ1-1 and V is TRBV6-4; D perhaps matches TRBD1 (5 bases). This CDR3 contains 16 residues. Between the trimmed V and J ends, which lost 3 bases and 6 bases, there was a span of 20 bases. CDR1 is MRHNA and CDR2 is SNTAGT in the germline V gene. CDR3 bases: TGTGCCAGCAGTGAAACGATCGCTTCAGGGAAGGCTGAAGCTTTCTTT. This translates into CASSETIASGKAEAFF.

This clone was counted a few times. This sequence joins TRBV2 and TRBJ2-1; perhaps TRBD2 as D (5 bases). The length of the CDR3 is 16 residues. The V end was cut by 1 base, the J end by 0 bases, with 10 bases between. The germline CDR1 and CDR2 sequences are SNHLY and FYNNEI. CDR3: CASSEGLGSSYNEQFF. The CDR3, as DNA: TGTGCCAGCAGTGAAGGACTGGGGAGCTCCTACAATGAGCAGTTCTTC.

The gene calls are TRBV10-3 and TRBJ2-6; D is perhaps TRBD1 (7 bases). Trimming removed 8 bases from V and 1 base from J, with 18 bases in between. Per germline, CDR1 ENHRY and CDR2 SYGVKD. This CDR3 has 17 residues. CDR3 sequence (DNA): TGTGCCATCCCGGCAGGGGGAGGTCCATCTGGGGCCAACGTCCTGACTTTC. Protein sequence: CAIPAGGGPSGANVLTF.

J is TRBJ2-7 and V is TRBV10-3; D is ambiguous. Germline V CDR1 and CDR2: ENHRY, SYGVKD. The CDR3 consists of 15 residues. Trimming pared 3 bases from V and 4 bases from J, leaving 16 bases between. The CDR3 DNA follows: TGTGCCATCAGTGATGGGCCCCGGAAAGGTTACGAGCAGTACTTC. Encoded protein: CAISDGPRKGYEQYF.

The chain combines TRBV5-1 with TRBJ2-1; the D gene is possibly TRBD1 (5 bases). The CDR3 is 15 amino acids. Between the trimmed V and J ends, which lost 4 bases and 1 base, there was a span of 12 bases. Looked up from germline, CDR1 is SGHRS and CDR2 is YFSETQ. CDR3 region: CASSPGYASYNEQFF. CDR3 in DNA: TGCGCCAGCAGCCCAGGGTATGCGTCCTACAATGAGCAGTTCTTC.

This clone was recorded a few times. V and J are TRBV10-3 and TRBJ1-2; 8 bases fit TRBD1. Germline assignment: CDR1 ENHRY and CDR2 SYGVKD. V shed 8 bases and J 7 bases; nucleotides not matched to a gene: 6. The CDR3 totals 12 residues. CDR3 in amino acids: CAIDTGGGGYTF. The CDR3 coding sequence is TGTGCCATCGATACAGGGGGAGGTGGCTACACCTTC.

V and J are TRBV7-2 and TRBJ2-2; D is uncertain. Trimming took off 5 bases at V and 5 bases at J, with 12 bases between the two ends. This CDR3 comprises 14 residues. The V gene's germline CDR1 is SGHTA and CDR2 FQGNSA. The CDR3 region is CASSRLSGTGELFF. The CDR3 DNA sequence: TGTGCCAGCAGCCGCCTGTCCGGTACCGGGGAGCTGTTTTTT.

Only a few counts were recorded for this clone. This chain uses TRBV11-3 with TRBJ1-5; D not certain. V was trimmed by 5 bases and J by 7 bases, leaving 21 bases between them. The CDR3 covers 16 residues. CDR1 is SGHNT, CDR2 YENEEA, per germline. The CDR3 spells CASSVQKAYPRQPQHF. The CDR3 DNA reads as TGTGCCAGCAGCGTTCAGAAGGCCTACCCCAGGCAGCCCCAGCATTTT.

The table lists this clone with a few counts. At one end the junction does not follow the germline gene, possibly because of a read error. This chain uses TRBV7-9 with TRBJ2-1; D not certain. The CDR3 contains 9 residues. Germline CDR1 reads SEHNR; CDR2 reads FQNEAQ (reference sequence). CDR3 residues: CASSREHLF. The CDR3 DNA follows: TGTGCCAGCAGCCGAGAGCACCTCTTC.

The chain links TRBV5-1 to TRBJ1-2, with D perhaps matching TRBD1 (6 bases). Deletions cut 4 bases from V and 0 bases from J, with 13 bases between. This CDR3 is 15 amino acids long. The germline V gene encodes CDR1 SGHRS and CDR2 YFSETQ. DNA of the CDR3: TGCGCCAGCAGCCACCCGGACAGAGCTAACTATGGCTACACCTTC. Encoded protein: CASSHPDRANYGYTF.

The V call is TRBV7-9, the J call TRBJ1-2, with D unclear. The germline V and J ends were trimmed by 1 base and 7 bases, with 10 bases remaining between them. The CDR3 has 13 residues. Germline CDR1 reads SEHNR; CDR2 reads FQNEAQ (reference sequence). The CDR3 coding sequence is TGTGCCAGCAGCTTAGTCACACCCGCTGGCTACACCTTC. Its protein is CASSLVTPAGYTF.

The chain couples TRBV15 to TRBJ1-2, with no clear D. The germline gives CDR1 LNHNV, CDR2 YYDKDF (reference sequence). V was pared by 0 bases and J by 5 bases, with 13 bases between. The CDR3 is 15 residues long. The CDR3 loop reads CATSRESTDPYGYTF. Here the CDR3 DNA reads TGTGCCACCAGCAGAGAATCGACTGACCCTTATGGCTACACCTTC.

This chain links TRBV9 with TRBJ2-7; tentatively, D is TRBD1 (5 bases). The CDR3 has 16 amino acids. CDR1 and CDR2 (germline): SGDLS, YYNGEE. V was shortened by 3 bases and J by 3 bases, with 19 bases between the two germline ends. This CDR3 is CASSAAPRGKVYEQYF. CDR3 DNA sequence: TGTGCCAGCAGCGCCGCCCCTAGGGGCAAGGTCTACGAGCAGTACTTC.

This clone has more than one count but fewer than ten. This chain uses TRBV7-2 with TRBJ2-7, with a tentative D call TRBD1 (7 bases). This CDR3 is 14 amino acids long. The V end was cut by 1 base, the J end by 4 bases, with 11 bases between. The germline V gene encodes CDR1 SGHTA and CDR2 FQGNSA. The CDR3 spells CASSLEAGGYEQYF. The CDR3 DNA is TGTGCCAGCAGCTTAGAAGCAGGGGGGTACGAGCAGTACTTC.

Only a few counts were recorded for this clone. The chain links TRBV29-1 to TRBJ1-2, with 9 bases fitting TRBD1. From germline, CDR1 is SQVTM and CDR2 ANQGSEA. After removal of 3 bases from V and 8 bases from J, the junction contained 16 bases not matched to a gene. The CDR3 length is 16 residues. The CDR3 sequence is CSVDSQRDRVLRGYTF. The CDR3 DNA sequence: TGCAGCGTTGACTCTCAGCGGGACAGGGTGTTGAGAGGCTACACCTTC.

This clone has just a few counts. The chain has TRBV30 and TRBJ1-1, with 8 nucleotides matching TRBD1. Germline values: CDR1 GTSNPN, CDR2 SVGIG (reference sequence). The CDR3 spans 12 residues. With V trimmed by 8 bases and J by 11 bases, 13 bases remained unmatched. DNA for the CDR3: TGTGCCACTGACAGGGGAGAAGAGAGGGCTTTCTTT. Protein: CATDRGEERAFF.